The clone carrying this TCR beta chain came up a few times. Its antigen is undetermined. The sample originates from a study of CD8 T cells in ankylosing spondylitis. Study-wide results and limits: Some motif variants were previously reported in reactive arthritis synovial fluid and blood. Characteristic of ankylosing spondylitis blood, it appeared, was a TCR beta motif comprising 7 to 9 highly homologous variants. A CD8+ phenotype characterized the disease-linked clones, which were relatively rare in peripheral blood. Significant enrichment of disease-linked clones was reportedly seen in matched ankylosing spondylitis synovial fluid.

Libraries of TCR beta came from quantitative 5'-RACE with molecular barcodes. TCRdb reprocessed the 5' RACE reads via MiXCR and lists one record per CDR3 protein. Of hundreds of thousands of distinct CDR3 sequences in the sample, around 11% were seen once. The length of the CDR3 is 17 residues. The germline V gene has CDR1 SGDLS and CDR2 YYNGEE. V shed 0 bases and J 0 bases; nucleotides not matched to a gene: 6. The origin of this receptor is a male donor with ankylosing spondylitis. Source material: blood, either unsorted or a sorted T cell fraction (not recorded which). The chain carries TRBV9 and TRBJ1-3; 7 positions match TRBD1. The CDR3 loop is CASSVAGQSSSGNTIYF. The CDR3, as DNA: TGTGCCAGCAGCGTAGCGGGACAGTCTAGCTCTGGAAACACCATATATTTT.